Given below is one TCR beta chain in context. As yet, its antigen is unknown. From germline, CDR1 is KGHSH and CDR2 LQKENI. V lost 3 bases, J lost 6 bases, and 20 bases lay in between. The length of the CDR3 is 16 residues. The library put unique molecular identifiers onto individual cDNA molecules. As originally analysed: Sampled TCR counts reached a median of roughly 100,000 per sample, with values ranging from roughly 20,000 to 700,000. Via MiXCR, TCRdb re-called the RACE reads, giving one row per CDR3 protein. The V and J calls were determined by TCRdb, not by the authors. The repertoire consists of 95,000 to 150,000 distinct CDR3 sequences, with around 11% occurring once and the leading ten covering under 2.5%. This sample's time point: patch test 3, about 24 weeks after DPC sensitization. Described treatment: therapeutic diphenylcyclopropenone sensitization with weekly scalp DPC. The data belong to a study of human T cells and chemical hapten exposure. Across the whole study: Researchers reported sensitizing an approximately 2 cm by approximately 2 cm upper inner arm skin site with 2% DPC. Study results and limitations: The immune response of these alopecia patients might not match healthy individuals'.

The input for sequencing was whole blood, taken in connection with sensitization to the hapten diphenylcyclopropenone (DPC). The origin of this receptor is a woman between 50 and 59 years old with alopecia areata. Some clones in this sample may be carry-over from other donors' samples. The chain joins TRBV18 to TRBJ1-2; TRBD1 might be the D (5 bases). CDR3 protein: CASSPRRDAPLHGYTF. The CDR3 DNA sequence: TGTGCCAGCTCACCGCGTCGGGACGCCCCTTTGCATGGCTACACCTTC.